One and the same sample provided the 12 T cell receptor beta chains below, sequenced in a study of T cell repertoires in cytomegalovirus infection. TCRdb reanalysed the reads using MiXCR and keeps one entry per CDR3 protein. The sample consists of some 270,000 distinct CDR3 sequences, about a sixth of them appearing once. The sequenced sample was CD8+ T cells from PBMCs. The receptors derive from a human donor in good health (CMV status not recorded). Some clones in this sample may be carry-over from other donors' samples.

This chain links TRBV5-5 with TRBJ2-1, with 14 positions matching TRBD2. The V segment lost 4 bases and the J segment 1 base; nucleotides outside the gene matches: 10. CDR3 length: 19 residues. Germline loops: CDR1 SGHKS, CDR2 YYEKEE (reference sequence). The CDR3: CASSLTTSGGARSYNEQFF. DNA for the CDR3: TGTGCCAGCAGCCTAACGACTAGCGGGGGGGCCCGGTCCTACAATGAGCAGTTCTTC.

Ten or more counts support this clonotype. CDR3 residues: CASSSTPTYEQYF. CDR3 sequence (DNA): TGTGCCAGCAGTTCAACCCCCACCTACGAGCAGTACTTC. The V call is TRBV27, the J call TRBJ2-7; D unresolved. Trimming cost V 4 bases and J 2 bases, with 9 bases left between them. The CDR3 runs to 13 residues. Looked up from germline, CDR1 is MNHEY and CDR2 is SMNVEV (reference sequence).

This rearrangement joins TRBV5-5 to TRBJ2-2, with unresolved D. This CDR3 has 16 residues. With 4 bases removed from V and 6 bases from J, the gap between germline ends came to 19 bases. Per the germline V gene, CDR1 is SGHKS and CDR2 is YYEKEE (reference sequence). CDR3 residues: CASSSTPGPRAGELFF. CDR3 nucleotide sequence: TGTGCCAGCAGCAGTACCCCGGGCCCAAGGGCCGGGGAGCTGTTTTTT.

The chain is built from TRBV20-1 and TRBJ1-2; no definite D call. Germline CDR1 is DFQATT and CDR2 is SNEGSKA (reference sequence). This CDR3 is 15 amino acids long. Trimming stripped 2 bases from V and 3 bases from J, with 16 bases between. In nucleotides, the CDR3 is TGCAGTGCTAGAAAGCTTGGTAGGACGGACTATGGCTACACCTTC. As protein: CSARKLGRTDYGYTF.

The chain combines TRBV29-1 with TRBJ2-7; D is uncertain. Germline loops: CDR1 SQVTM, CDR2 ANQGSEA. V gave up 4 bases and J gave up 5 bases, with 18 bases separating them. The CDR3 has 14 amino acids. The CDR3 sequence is CSVAGLRSSNEQYF. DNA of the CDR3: TGCAGCGTTGCGGGTCTCAGAAGTAGTAACGAGCAGTACTTC.

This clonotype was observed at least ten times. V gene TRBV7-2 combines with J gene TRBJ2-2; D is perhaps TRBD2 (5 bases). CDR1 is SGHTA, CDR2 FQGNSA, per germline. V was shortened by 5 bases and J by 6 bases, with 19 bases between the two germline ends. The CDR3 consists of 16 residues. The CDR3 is CASSRPRAGGSGELFF. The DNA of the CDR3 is TGTGCCAGCAGCCGACCTCGGGCAGGCGGGTCCGGGGAGCTGTTTTTT.

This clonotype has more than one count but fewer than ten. Here the CDR3 DNA reads TGTGCCAGCAGCCCTGAGGGACAGGGACCCGAGCAGTACTTC. Protein sequence: CASSPEGQGPEQYF. The rearrangement uses TRBV7-6 and TRBJ2-7, with 9 bases that match TRBD1. V gave up 5 bases and J gave up 6 bases; unmatched junction bases: 8. CDR1 is SGHVS, CDR2 FNYEAQ, per germline. The length of the CDR3 is 14 residues.

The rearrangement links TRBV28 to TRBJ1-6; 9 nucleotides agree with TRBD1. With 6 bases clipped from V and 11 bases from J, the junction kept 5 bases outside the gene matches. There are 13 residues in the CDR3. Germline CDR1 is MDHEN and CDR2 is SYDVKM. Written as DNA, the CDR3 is TGTGCCAGCAGCCGCGGACAGGGGCCACCCCTCCACTTT. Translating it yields CASSRGQGPPLHF. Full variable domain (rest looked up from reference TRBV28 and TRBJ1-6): DVKVTQSSRYLVKRTGEKVFLECVQDMDHENMFWYRQDPGLGLRLIYFSYDVKMKEKGDIPEGYSVSREKKERFSLILESASTNQTSMYLCASSRGQGPPLHFGNGTRLTVT.

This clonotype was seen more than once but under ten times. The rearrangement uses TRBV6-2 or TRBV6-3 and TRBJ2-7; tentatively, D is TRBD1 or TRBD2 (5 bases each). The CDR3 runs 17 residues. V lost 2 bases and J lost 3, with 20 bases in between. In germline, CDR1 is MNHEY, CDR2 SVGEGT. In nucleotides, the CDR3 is TGTGCCAGCAGTTACCGGGGACCCCCCGCGGCTCTCTACGAGCAGTACTTC. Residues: CASSYRGPPAALYEQYF.

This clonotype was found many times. CDR3 loop: CASSLRSGGLTDTQYF. The CDR3 region has the DNA TGTGCCAGCAGCTTACGAAGCGGGGGACTCACAGATACGCAGTATTTT. The V and J genes are TRBV7-8 and TRBJ2-3, with 8 bases aligning to TRBD2. Losses at the gene ends were 2 bases for V and 2 bases for J; bases not matched to a gene: 6. The CDR3 consists of 16 residues. Germline V gene lookup returns CDR1 SGHVS and CDR2 FQNEAQ.

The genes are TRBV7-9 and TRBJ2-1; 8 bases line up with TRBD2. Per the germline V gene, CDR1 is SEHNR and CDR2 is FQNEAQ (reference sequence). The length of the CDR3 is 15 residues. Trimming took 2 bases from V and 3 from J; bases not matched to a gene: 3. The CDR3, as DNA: TGTGCCAGCAGCTTACTCCGGGGGGGCTACAATGAGCAGTTCTTC. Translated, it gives CASSLLRGGYNEQFF.

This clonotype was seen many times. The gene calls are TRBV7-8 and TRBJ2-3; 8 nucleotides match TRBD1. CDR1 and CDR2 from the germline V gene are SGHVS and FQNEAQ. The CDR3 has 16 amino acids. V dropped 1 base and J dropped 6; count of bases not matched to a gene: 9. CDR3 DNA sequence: TGTGCCAGCAGCTTAGTCCCGACAGGGGTACAGGATACGCAGTATTTT. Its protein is CASSLVPTGVQDTQYF. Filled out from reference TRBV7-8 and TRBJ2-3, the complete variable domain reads GAGVSQSPRYKVAKRGQDVALRCDPISGHVSLFWYQQALGQGPEFLTYFQNEAQLDKSGLPSDRFFAERPEGSVSTLKIQRTQQEDSAVYLCASSLVPTGVQDTQYFGPGTRLTVL.